This T cell receptor beta chain originates from a study of beta chain features in type 1 diabetes. General study results and limits: PCR might show a preference for shorter templates, equally across patients and controls.

The study reverse transcribed the entire isolated RNA, so it sequenced expressed TCRB transcripts. Read counts averaged approximately 3.3 million for samples of naive, central memory and regulatory T cells. Assay: immunoSEQ multiplex PCR; the TCRdb copy retains only in-frame clones and omits some. The repertoire holds around 160,000 clones, with under 60% as singletons. Central memory, naive, regulatory and stem cell-like memory CD4+ cells were sorted by CD45RO/CCR7/CD25/CD127/CD95/CD27. Without exception, sorted populations had purity beyond 95%. Turning to this clone: What it recognizes is unknown.

The CDR3 runs 15 residues. From germline, CDR1 is KGHSH and CDR2 LQKENI. Germline trimming cut 3 bases from V and 7 bases from J; bases unmatched to any gene: 8. Sequencing was performed on Tregs from blood. The chain employs TRBV18 and TRBJ1-4, with 7 nucleotides matching TRBD1. The source is a man younger than 35 in good health. The CDR3: CASSPPGTVGEKLFF. As DNA, the CDR3 is TGTGCCAGCTCACCGCCCGGGACAGTGGGTGAAAAACTGTTTTTT.